The present T cell receptor (beta chain) was sequenced within a study of T cell repertoires in cytomegalovirus infection. Study information: In public TCR beta signatures, there were indications of both CMV infection and matching HLA type.

This clonotype has a handful of counts. Using its own MiXCR run on the reads, TCRdb lists one record per CDR3 protein. Among 200,000 to 250,000 distinct CDR3 sequences listed, 22% were seen once. V was cut by 6 bases and J by 0 bases, with 9 bases left in between. Germline V lookup: CDR1 SNHLY, CDR2 FYNNEI. The CDR3 runs 14 residues. This TCR was sampled from a human donor in good health (CMV status not recorded). Some clones in this sample may be carry-over from other donors' samples. Sequencing was done on a sample of CD8+ T cells from PBMCs. The rearrangement uses TRBV2 and TRBJ2-1, with D possibly TRBD1 on 6 matching bases. This CDR3 reads CASRDRSSYNEQFF. The CDR3 DNA reads as TGTGCCAGCAGGGACAGAAGCTCCTACAATGAGCAGTTCTTC. The full variable domain, with the rest looked up from reference TRBV2 and TRBJ2-1, is EPEVTQTPSHQVTQMGQEVILRCVPISNHLYFYWYRQILGQKVEFLVSFYNNEISEKSEIFDDQFSVERPDGSNFTLKIRSTKLEDSAMYFCASRDRSSYNEQFFGPGTRLTVL.